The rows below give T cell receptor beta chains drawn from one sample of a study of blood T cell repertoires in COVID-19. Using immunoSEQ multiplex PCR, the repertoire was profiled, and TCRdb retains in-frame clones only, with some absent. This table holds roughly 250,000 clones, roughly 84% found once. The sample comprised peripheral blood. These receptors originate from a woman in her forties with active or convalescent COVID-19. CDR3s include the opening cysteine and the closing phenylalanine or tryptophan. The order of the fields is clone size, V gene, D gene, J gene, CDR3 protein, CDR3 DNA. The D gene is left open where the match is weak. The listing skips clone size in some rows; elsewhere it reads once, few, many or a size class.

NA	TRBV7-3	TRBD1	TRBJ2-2	CASSLGPGTGYTGELFF	TGTGCCAGCAGCTTAGGGCCCGGGACAGGGTATACCGGGGAGCTGTTTTTT
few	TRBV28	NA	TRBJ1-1	CASRVTQTNTEAFF	TGTGCCAGCAGGGTTACACAAACGAACACTGAAGCTTTCTTT
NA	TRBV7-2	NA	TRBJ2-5	CASSTQTGETQYF	TGTGCCAGCAGTACCCAGACGGGGGAGACCCAGTACTTC
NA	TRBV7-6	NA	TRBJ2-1	CASSPDSNSYNEQFF	TGTGCCAGCAGCCCGGACAGCAACTCCTACAATGAGCAGTTCTTC
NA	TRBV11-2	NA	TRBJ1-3	CASSSFRRAREDTIYF	TGTGCCAGCAGCTCATTTCGGCGGGCCAGGGAGGACACCATATATTTT
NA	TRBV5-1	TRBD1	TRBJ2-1	CASSRGGTGMNEQFF	TGCGCCAGCAGCCGTGGGGGGACAGGGATGAATGAGCAGTTCTTC
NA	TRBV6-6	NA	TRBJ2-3	CASSPVGGGTDTQYF	TGTGCCAGCAGCCCGGTCGGGGGAGGCACAGATACGCAGTATTTT
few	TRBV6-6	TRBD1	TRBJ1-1	CASSPRTGNTEAFF	TGTGCCAGCAGCCCGAGGACAGGGAACACTGAAGCTTTCTTT
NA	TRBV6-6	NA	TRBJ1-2	CASSPREGWNYGYTF	TGTGCCAGCAGTCCTCGGGAAGGGTGGAACTATGGCTACACCTTC
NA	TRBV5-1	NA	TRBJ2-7	CASSLVARDASYEQYF	TGCGCCAGCAGCTTGGTGGCGCGGGACGCCTCCTACGAGCAGTACTTC
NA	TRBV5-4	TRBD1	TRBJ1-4	CASSLGTGATNEKLFF	TGTGCCAGCAGCTTGGGGACAGGTGCAACTAATGAAAAACTGTTTTTT
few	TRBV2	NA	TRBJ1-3	CASSEQGTPGNTIYF	TGTGCCAGCAGTGAACAGGGAACCCCCGGAAACACCATATATTTT
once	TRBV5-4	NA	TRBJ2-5	CASSLVRSQETQYF	TGTGCCAGCAGCTTGGTTCGGTCCCAAGAGACCCAGTACTTC
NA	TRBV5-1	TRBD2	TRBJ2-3	CASSLGSSGGADTQYF	TGCGCCAGCAGCTTGGGAAGTAGCGGGGGGGCGGATACGCAGTATTTT
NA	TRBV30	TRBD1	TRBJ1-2	CAWSVLQGADGYTF	TGTGCCTGGAGTGTTCTACAGGGGGCGGATGGCTACACCTTC
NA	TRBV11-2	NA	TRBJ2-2	CASQEGTSSGELFF	TGTGCCAGCCAGGAGGGAACGAGCTCCGGGGAGCTGTTTTTT
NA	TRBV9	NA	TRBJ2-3	CASSPRQQDTQYF	TGTGCCAGCAGCCCACGACAGCAAGATACGCAGTATTTT
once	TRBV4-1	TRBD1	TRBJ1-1	CASSQDGTGRFTEAFF	TGCGCCAGCAGCCAAGATGGGACAGGGCGGTTCACTGAAGCTTTCTTT
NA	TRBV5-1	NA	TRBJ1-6	CASKGQDSYNSPLHF	TGCGCCAGTAAGGGACAAGACTCCTATAATTCACCCCTCCACTTT
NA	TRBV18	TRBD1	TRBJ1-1	CASSPIRGQGRTEAFF	TGTGCCAGCTCACCAATAAGAGGACAGGGGAGGACTGAAGCTTTCTTT
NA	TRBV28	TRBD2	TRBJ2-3	CASNLSGEVADTQYF	TGTGCCAGCAACCTTAGCGGGGAGGTAGCAGATACGCAGTATTTT
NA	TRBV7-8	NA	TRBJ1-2	CASSEALYGYTF	TGTGCCAGCAGCGAAGCCCTCTATGGCTACACCTTC
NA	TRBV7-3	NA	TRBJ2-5	CASSPRGGKETQYF	TGTGCCAGCAGCCCAAGGGGGGGAAAAGAGACCCAGTACTTC
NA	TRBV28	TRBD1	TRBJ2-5	CASAYPGQGQETQYF	TGTGCCAGCGCATACCCGGGACAGGGCCAAGAGACCCAGTACTTC
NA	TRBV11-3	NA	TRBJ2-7	CASRAPGRDNYEQYF	TGTGCCAGCAGGGCCCCTGGGCGAGACAACTACGAGCAGTACTTC
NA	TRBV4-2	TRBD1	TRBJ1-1	CASSQRTGANTEAFF	TGTGCCAGCAGCCAAAGGACAGGGGCGAACACTGAAGCTTTCTTT
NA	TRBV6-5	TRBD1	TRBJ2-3	CASRSDRGDDTQYF	TGTGCCAGCAGATCGGACAGGGGGGATGATACGCAGTATTTT
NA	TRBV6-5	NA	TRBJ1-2	CASSLLTVPWGYTF	TGTGCCAGCAGCCTTTTGACTGTGCCTTGGGGCTACACCTTC
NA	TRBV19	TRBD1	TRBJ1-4	CASRTGVATNEKLFF	TGTGCCAGTAGGACAGGGGTTGCAACTAATGAAAAACTGTTTTTT
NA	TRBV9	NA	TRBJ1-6	CASSVTATGKNNSPLHF	TGTGCCAGCAGTGTAACAGCAACGGGGAAAAATAATTCACCCCTCCACTTT